This TCR beta chain was identified during a study of CD8 T cells in ankylosing spondylitis. The table lists this clonotype with a few counts. TCRdb recomputed calls from the 5' RACE reads with MiXCR, one row per CDR3 protein. The table lists about 340,000 distinct CDR3 sequences, about 15% of them singletons. Germline values: CDR1 DFQATT, CDR2 SNEGSKA (reference sequence). The CDR3 has 12 amino acids. V lost 3 bases and J lost 4, with 8 bases in between. This receptor was obtained from a male donor with ankylosing spondylitis or in good health (not recorded which). V and J are TRBV20-1 and TRBJ2-3; D not certain. Sequenced input: blood, either unsorted or a sorted T cell fraction (not recorded which). CDR3 bases: TGCAGTGCTAGTAGGGATCCAGATACGCAGTATTTT. This gives the protein CSASRDPDTQYF.